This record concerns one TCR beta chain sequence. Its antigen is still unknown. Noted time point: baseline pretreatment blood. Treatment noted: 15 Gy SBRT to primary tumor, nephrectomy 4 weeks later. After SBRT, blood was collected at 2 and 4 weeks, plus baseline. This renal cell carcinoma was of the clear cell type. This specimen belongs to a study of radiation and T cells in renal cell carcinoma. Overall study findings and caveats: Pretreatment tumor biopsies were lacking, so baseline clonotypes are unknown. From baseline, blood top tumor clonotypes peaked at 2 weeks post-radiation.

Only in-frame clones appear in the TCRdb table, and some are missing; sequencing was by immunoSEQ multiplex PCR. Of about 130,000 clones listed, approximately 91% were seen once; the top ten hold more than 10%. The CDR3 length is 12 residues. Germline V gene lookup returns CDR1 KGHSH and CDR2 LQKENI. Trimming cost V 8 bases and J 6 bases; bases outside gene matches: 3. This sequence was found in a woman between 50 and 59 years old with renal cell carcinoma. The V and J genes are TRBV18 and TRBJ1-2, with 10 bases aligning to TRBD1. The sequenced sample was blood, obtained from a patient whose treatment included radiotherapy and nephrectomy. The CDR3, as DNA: TGTGCCAGCACCGGACAGGGGGATGGCTACACCTTC. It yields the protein CASTGQGDGYTF. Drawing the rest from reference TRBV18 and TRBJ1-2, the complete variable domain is NAGVMQNPRHLVRRRGQEARLRCSPMKGHSHVYWYRQLPEEGLKFMVYLQKENIIDESGMPKERFSAEFPKEGPSILRIQQVVRGDSAAYFCASTGQGDGYTFGSGTRLTVV.